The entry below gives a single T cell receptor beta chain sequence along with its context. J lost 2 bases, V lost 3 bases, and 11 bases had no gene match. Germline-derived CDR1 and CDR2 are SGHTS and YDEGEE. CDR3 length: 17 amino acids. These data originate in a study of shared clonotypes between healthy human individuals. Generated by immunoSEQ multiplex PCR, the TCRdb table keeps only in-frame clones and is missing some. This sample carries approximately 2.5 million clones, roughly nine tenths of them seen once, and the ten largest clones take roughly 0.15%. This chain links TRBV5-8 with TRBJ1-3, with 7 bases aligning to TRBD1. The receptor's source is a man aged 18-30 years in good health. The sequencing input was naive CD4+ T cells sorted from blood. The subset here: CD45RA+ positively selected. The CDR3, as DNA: TGTGCCAGCAGCTACGCTCCAGGGGGAACTACTGGAAACACCATATATTTT. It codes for CASSYAPGGTTGNTIYF.